This T cell receptor (beta chain) was observed in a study of shared clonotypes between healthy human individuals. Study observations and caveats: Exclusively blood specimens were collected; tissue repertoires likely differ. Donor scarcity curtailed the genetic and exposure-history diversity represented herein.

Data came from immunoSEQ multiplex PCR; TCRdb stores just in-frame clones and leaves some out. Among 2 million to 3 million clones, 90% to 95% were seen once, and the ten largest hold under 0.15%. Turning to this clone: Its antigen is unidentified.

The V end lost 4 bases, the J end lost 8 bases, and 13 bases lay between the germline ends. The CDR3 extends over 14 amino acids. Germline V lookup: CDR1 SGHDT, CDR2 YYEEEE. This clonotype was sampled from a man in his late teens or twenties in good health. Sequencing input: naive CD4+ T cells sorted from blood. The subset is: CD45RA+ positively selected. V usage is TRBV5-6 and J usage is TRBJ1-6; possible D gene TRBD1, 6 bases. CDR3 sequence reads: CASSPGDSYSPLHF. CDR3 in DNA: TGTGCCAGCAGCCCAGGGGATAGCTATTCACCCCTCCACTTT.